Sequencing of this TCR beta chain was carried out in a study of T-cell reconstitution after alpha-beta-depleted transplantation in children. The CDR3 consists of 17 residues. The germline V and J ends were trimmed by 2 bases and 0 bases, with 16 bases remaining between them. CDR1 and CDR2 (germline): SEHNR, FQNEAQ (reference sequence). Using unique molecular identifiers, the investigators prepared the TCRbeta library. TCRdb re-called the PCR reads with MiXCR, one entry per CDR3 protein. The data hold around 300,000 distinct CDR3 sequences, with around 25% observed a single time. Regarding this clonotype: Antigen: not known.

General study results and limits: Some patients' high day-60 TCRbeta diversity was attributed to recipient cells surviving conditioning.

This receptor was taken from a male patient younger than 18 who had a stem cell transplant for acute lymphoblastic leukemia, so the T cells may come from the graft donor. Sequenced here: PBMCs, mostly from graft donor cells, sampled 180 days after TCRalphabeta/CD19-depleted stem cell transplant. The rearrangement joins TRBV7-9 to TRBJ1-1; weak D call: TRBD1 (5 bases). The CDR3, as DNA: TGTGCCAGCAGCTTACGATGGGGGAGGGGTATGAACACTGAAGCTTTCTTT. Translating it yields CASSLRWGRGMNTEAFF.